Following are 16 T cell receptor beta chains from one sample sequenced in a study of blood T cell repertoires in COVID-19. The data were produced by immunoSEQ multiplex PCR, yet TCRdb's version contains in-frame clones alone and is incomplete. The sample yields tens of thousands of clones, around 92% seen once. The source material was peripheral blood. These receptors were taken from a woman aged 80 or over with acute or convalescent COVID-19.

This chain joins TRBV3-1 (or the pseudogene TRBV3-2) and TRBJ1-5; D is unresolved. Germline CDR1 LGHDT, CDR2 YNNKEL (reference sequence). V was trimmed by 0 bases and J by 9 bases, leaving 9 bases between them. The CDR3 consists of 13 residues. The CDR3 spells CASSQDSSGPQHF. In nucleotides, the CDR3 is TGTGCCAGCAGCCAAGACAGCTCGGGGCCCCAGCATTTT.

The DNA of the CDR3 is TGCGCCAGCAGCTTGGGCGGGAGAAGCTCCTACAATGAGCAGTTCTTC. This sequence encodes CASSLGGRSSYNEQFF. The chain is built from TRBV5-1 and TRBJ2-1; 7 nucleotides match TRBD2. Germline trimming cut 0 bases from V and 0 bases from J; bases unmatched to any gene: 3. The CDR3 loop spans 16 amino acids. Germline values: CDR1 SGHRS, CDR2 YFSETQ.

The gene calls are TRBV5-1 and TRBJ1-1; D call uncertain. Germline loops: CDR1 SGHRS, CDR2 YFSETQ. V was shortened by 0 bases and J by 10 bases, with 10 bases between the two germline ends. The CDR3 covers 12 residues. CDR3 in amino acids: CASSLDQEGAFF. As DNA, the CDR3 is TGCGCCAGCAGCTTGGATCAGGAAGGAGCTTTCTTT. Variable domain in full (rest from reference TRBV5-1 and TRBJ1-1): KAGVTQTPRYLIKTRGQQVTLSCSPISGHRSVSWYQQTPGQGLQFLFEYFSETQRNKGNFPGRFSGRQFSNSRSEMNVSTLELGDSALYLCASSLDQEGAFFGQGTRLTVV.

The rearrangement uses TRBV27 and TRBJ1-4, with D possibly being TRBD1 (5 bases). Germline CDR1 and CDR2: MNHEY and SMNVEV (reference sequence). The CDR3 runs 12 residues. Trimming removed 5 bases at V and 8 bases at J, with 9 bases between. CDR3 protein: CASSVRGEKLFF. The CDR3 nucleotides are TGTGCCAGCAGTGTAAGGGGCGAAAAACTGTTTTTT.

The chain employs TRBV3-1 (or the pseudogene TRBV3-2) and TRBJ2-7, with D uncertain. V lost 1 base and J lost 6, with 4 bases in between. This CDR3 comprises 11 residues. CDR1 is LGHDT, CDR2 YNNKEL, per germline (reference sequence). CDR3 residues: CASSQGGEQYF. CDR3 bases: TGTGCCAGCAGCCAAGGAGGCGAGCAGTACTTC.

The chain joins TRBV29-1 to TRBJ2-7; the D is unclear. The V gene lost 4 bases and the J gene lost 3 bases, with 10 bases spanning the gap. The CDR3 sequence is 12 residues long. The germline V gene has CDR1 SQVTM and CDR2 ANQGSEA. The CDR3 spells CSVGIGGYEQYF. Here the CDR3 DNA reads TGCAGCGTTGGAATAGGCGGCTACGAGCAGTACTTC.

This sequence joins TRBV30 and TRBJ1-6; TRBD1 matches at 7 bases. Germline V gives CDR1 GTSNPN, CDR2 SVGIG (reference sequence). The V and J ends lost 4 bases and 6 bases, in that order; junction bases with no gene match: 3. The CDR3 consists of 13 residues. CDR3 DNA: TGTGCCTGGACCGGGACAGCTAATTCACCCCTCCACTTT. Its translation: CAWTGTANSPLHF.

The chain joins TRBV5-5 to TRBJ1-2, with TRBD1 identical over 11 bases. Germline V gene sequence: CDR1 SGHKS, CDR2 YYEKEE (reference sequence). After removal of 3 bases from V and 4 bases from J, the junction contained 5 bases not matched to a gene. The CDR3 contains 15 residues. The DNA for the CDR3 is TGTGCCAGCAGCTGGGGACAGGGGGAGGGCTATGGCTACACCTTC. Protein: CASSWGQGEGYGYTF.

CDR3 residues: CASSVAGQGGRSPLHF. The DNA of the CDR3 is TGTGCCAGCAGCGTAGCAGGACAGGGGGGGAGATCACCCCTCCACTTT. This chain uses TRBV9 with TRBJ1-6; TRBD1 agrees at 10 bases. With V trimmed by 0 bases and J by 10 bases, 7 bases remained unmatched. Germline V CDR1 and CDR2: SGDLS, YYNGEE. The CDR3 sequence is 16 residues long. Full variable domain (missing parts from reference TRBV9 and TRBJ1-6): DSGVTQTPKHLITATGQRVTLRCSPRSGDLSVYWYQQSLDQGLQFLIQYYNGEERAKGNILERFSAQQFPDLHSELNLSSLELGDSALYFCASSVAGQGGRSPLHFGNGTRLTVT.

The V and J genes are TRBV6-5 and TRBJ1-1; D uncertain. CDR3 length: 14 amino acids. Trimming stripped 6 bases from V and 1 base from J, with 12 bases between. Germline V gives CDR1 MNHEY, CDR2 SVGAGI. CDR3 loop: CASRLVARNTEAFF. The CDR3 region has the DNA TGTGCCAGCAGACTCGTCGCACGGAACACTGAAGCTTTCTTT.

The J gene is TRBJ2-1, the V gene TRBV3-1 (or the pseudogene TRBV3-2), with TRBD2 matching over 13 bases. The CDR3 has 16 residues. With V trimmed by 4 bases and J by 9 bases, 9 bases remained unmatched. Germline CDR1 reads LGHDT; CDR2 reads YNNKEL (reference sequence). The CDR3: CASSLGLAGAQGEQFF. As DNA, the CDR3 is TGTGCCAGCAGCCTCGGACTAGCGGGGGCCCAGGGTGAGCAGTTCTTC.

This clone has a single count. The V call is TRBV5-1, the J call TRBJ2-5; 11 bases match TRBD2. V dropped 3 bases and J dropped 0; count of bases not matched to a gene: 4. The CDR3 spans 16 residues. In germline, CDR1 is SGHRS, CDR2 YFSETQ. CDR3 coding DNA: TGCGCCAGCAGCTCAGGACTAGCGGGCTACCAAGAGACCCAGTACTTC. Its protein product is CASSSGLAGYQETQYF.

The chain is built from TRBV25-1 and TRBJ1-1, with 7 bases fitting TRBD1. The germline V gene has CDR1 MGHDK and CDR2 SYGVNS. With 8 bases clipped from V and 1 base from J, the junction kept 7 bases outside the gene matches. This CDR3 has 14 amino acids. CDR3 bases: TGTGCCAGCCTTCGAACAGGGGAGAACACTGAAGCTTTCTTT. Translated, it gives CASLRTGENTEAFF.

This clone was observed a single time. The chain has TRBV7-2 and TRBJ1-3; weak D call: TRBD1 (6 bases). This CDR3 comprises 17 residues. With 5 bases removed from V and 0 bases from J, the gap between germline ends came to 17 bases. Germline lookup yields CDR1 SGHTA and CDR2 FQGNSA. This chain's CDR3 is CASSLLGQLYSGNTIYF. CDR3 coding DNA: TGTGCCAGCAGCCTCCTCGGACAGCTTTACTCTGGAAACACCATATATTTT.

This clone was seen only a few times. The gene calls are TRBV20-1 and TRBJ2-1, with 10 nucleotides matching TRBD2. The CDR3 sequence is 19 residues long. Germline V lookup: CDR1 DFQATT, CDR2 SNEGSKA (reference sequence). The trim removed 3 bases at V and 3 bases at J, leaving 17 bases unmatched. CDR3 bases: TGCAGTGCTAGTGGCCTAGCGGGGGAGACCGTGGCGATCTACAATGAGCAGTTCTTC. Translating gives CSASGLAGETVAIYNEQFF.

The V gene is TRBV4-2, the J gene TRBJ1-2, with TRBD1 matching 7 bases. The CDR3 is made up of 13 amino acids. From germline, CDR1 is LGHNA and CDR2 YNFKEQ. V lost 2 bases, J lost 3 bases, and 0 bases stayed unmatched. The CDR3 sequence: CASSQTGDYGYTF. Written as DNA, the CDR3 is TGTGCCAGCAGCCAAACAGGGGACTATGGCTACACCTTC.